The following is a T cell receptor (beta chain) sequence with its context. Only a few counts were recorded for this clonotype. Which antigen it targets is not known. No clone much larger than this one lies a single base away; base qualities are absent. CDR1 and CDR2 were assigned from the germline V gene (reference sequence) as LNHDA and SQIVND. CDR3 length: 12 amino acids, cysteine to phenylalanine. The DNA shown is the 36-base CDR3, in frame from base 1. Trimming removed 5 bases from V and 6 bases from J, leaving 9 bases between the germline ends. The library came from 5' RACE. These reads were obtained on an Illumina HiSeq 2000. Template switching added a universal primer binding site, and the final cDNA carried a unique molecular identifier that allowed TCR cDNA molecules to be counted accurately. Specific primers in the conserved constant-segment region were used to synthesize first-strand cDNA for the TCR alpha and beta chains. Each cDNA library was double barcoded, with a SMART-Mk sample barcode plus Illumina barcodes, to control for contamination. Two successive PCR steps introduced TruSeq adapter sequences along with Illumina sample barcodes. The TCR alpha and beta cDNA libraries were sequenced on the Illumina HiSeq platform using custom primers. As for the original processing: MiGEC processed the raw reads to extract unique molecular identifiers, while MiXCR was used to determine the CDR3 positions. Recombination models were inferred per individual with the repgenHMM and IGoR tools using an EM algorithm. The analysis of shared clonotypes was done with the tcR package in R, with sharing normalized by the product of cloneset sizes. To study raw recombination without the effects of thymic and clonal selection, out-of-frame nonproductive sequences were analyzed. In-frame beta chains were kept once TCRdb had trimmed the public reads at Q25 with fastp and called clones with MiXCR. When rows share a CDR3 protein, they turn into one entry using the most common DNA and genes. The V and J calls shown here were made by TCRdb, not taken from the authors' results. For this sample there are 200,000 to 250,000 distinct CDR3 sequences; over 5.5% appear just once. The ten largest clones take up 14% to 15% of the sample.

Only healthy Caucasian donors were included. The twin cohort comprised three pairs of female monozygotic twins, all aged roughly 18 to 30 years. CD4+ and CD8+ T cell populations were isolated with positive isolation kits from Invitrogen. This entry is derived from a study of identical twins (dated by TCRdb to the mid-2010s). About the full investigation: To test whether fetal clonotypes persist, the study used deep sequencing on TCR alpha and beta repertoires from monozygotic twins, unrelated adults of various ages, and cord blood. Replicate twin experiments were performed at different times using different library preparation protocols to rule out contamination. The paper's findings and limits, for the study overall: Compared with coincidental sharing between unrelated individuals, out-of-frame TCR alpha sequences shared between twins showed an excess of sequences with low generation probability. Recombination models systematically underestimated out-of-frame TCR alpha sharing in monozygotic twins but agreed with sharing between unrelated individuals. Zero-insertion analyses could be partly confounded by invariant T cells such as MAIT and iNKT, although diverse VJ usage argued against such confounding for most clonotypes. A weaker excess of twin sharing was found in beta out-of-frame sequences because the signal-to-noise ratio was lowered by fewer shared sequences. Fewer insertions were carried by abundant cord blood beta clonotypes, a similar but weaker trend appeared in young adult naive repertoires, and no such trend appeared in memory repertoires. Because the same donors could not be followed over many years, the conclusions depended on cross-sectional statistical analysis.

Another study also made use of these data, one on T cells expressing NK-cell markers. The second study's authors report: In sorted CD3+CD56+NKG2C+, CD3+CD56+NKG2C- and CD3+CD56-NKG2C+ T-cell subsets from about eight donors, TCR beta-chain repertoires were profiled. Among the eight sequenced donors, seven were HCMV-seropositive and one was HCMV-seronegative. In several experiments an anti-gammadeltaTCR antibody was added to restrict sorting to alphabetaTCR-expressing T cells. For six donors, the dominant CD3+CD56+NKG2C+ clonotypes were among the top 10 CD8+ clonotypes and accounted for roughly 1.0-7.5% of CD8+ T cells. Those dominant clonotypes were again the most abundant among CD3+CD56-NKG2C+ cells in several donors, at about 28.3-65%. It remained unclear whether the expanded NKG2C-expressing T cell clones were specific for HCMV antigens. The study sequenced eight donors, all healthy volunteers chosen at random: three men and five women. HCMV serostatus was determined by detecting HCMV-specific IgG in serum with a commercial ELISA kit. MIGEC handled demultiplexing of the reads and grouping by UMI, while MiTCR was used to assemble and quantify clonotypes. To exclude erroneous sequences, any TCR cDNA sequence not supported by at least two reads was discarded. The tcR package was used for downstream repertoire analysis, with clonotypes matched between fractions based on CDR3 nucleotide sequence plus V segment. VDJmatch was used to annotate antigen specificity against VDJdb, with one amino acid substitution in CDR3 allowed.

The sample consisted of CD8+ T cells sorted from blood. This chain joins TRBV19 to TRBJ2-3, with the D segment identity uncertain. This TCR was recovered from a young woman in good health. The sequenced DNA is TGTGCCAGTAGTCCGACGGTGGATACGCAGTATTTT. Its amino acids are CASSPTVDTQYF.